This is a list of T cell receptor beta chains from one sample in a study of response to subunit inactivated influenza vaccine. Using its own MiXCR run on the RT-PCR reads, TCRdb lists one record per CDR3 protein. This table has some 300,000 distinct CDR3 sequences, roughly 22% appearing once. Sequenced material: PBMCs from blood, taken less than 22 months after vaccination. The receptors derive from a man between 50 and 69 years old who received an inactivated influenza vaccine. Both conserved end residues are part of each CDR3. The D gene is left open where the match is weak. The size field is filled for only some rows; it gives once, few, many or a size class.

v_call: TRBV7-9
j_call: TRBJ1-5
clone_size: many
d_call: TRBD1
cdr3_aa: CASRRTGDGNQPQHF
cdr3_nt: TGTGCCAGCAGACGCACAGGGGACGGCAATCAGCCCCAGCATTTT

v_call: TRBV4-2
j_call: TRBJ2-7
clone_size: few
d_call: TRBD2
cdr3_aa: CASSQGSLAGGFEQYF
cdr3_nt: TGTGCCAGCAGCCAAGGTTCTCTAGCGGGAGGGTTCGAGCAGTACTTC

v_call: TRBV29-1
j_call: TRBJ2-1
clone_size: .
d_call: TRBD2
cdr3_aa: CSVEDSGGSDEQFF
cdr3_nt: TGCAGCGTTGAAGATAGCGGGGGGAGTGATGAGCAGTTCTTC

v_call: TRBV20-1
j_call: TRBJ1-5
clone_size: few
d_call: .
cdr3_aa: CSARAGHSNQPQHF
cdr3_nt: TGCAGTGCTAGAGCCGGACATAGCAATCAGCCCCAGCATTTT

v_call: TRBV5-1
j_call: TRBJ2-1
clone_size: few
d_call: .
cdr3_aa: CASSILTGYNEQFF
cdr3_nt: TGCGCCAGCAGCATACTGACAGGATACAATGAGCAGTTCTTC

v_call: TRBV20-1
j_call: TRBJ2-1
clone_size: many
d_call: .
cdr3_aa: CSASSSYNEQFF
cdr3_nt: TGCAGTGCGTCTTCATCATACAATGAGCAGTTCTTC

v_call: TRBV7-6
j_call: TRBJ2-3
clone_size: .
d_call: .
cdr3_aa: CASSLEGGTDTQYF
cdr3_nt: TGTGCCAGCAGCTTAGAGGGGGGCACAGATACGCAGTATTTT

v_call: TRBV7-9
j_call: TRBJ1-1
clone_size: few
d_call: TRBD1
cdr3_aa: CASRPAGQLEAFF
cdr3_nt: TGTGCCAGCAGGCCTGCGGGACAGCTTGAAGCTTTCTTT

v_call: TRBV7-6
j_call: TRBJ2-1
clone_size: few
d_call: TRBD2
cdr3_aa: CASSLESLAGLGEQFF
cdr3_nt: TGTGCCAGCAGCTTAGAAAGCCTAGCGGGATTGGGTGAGCAGTTCTTC

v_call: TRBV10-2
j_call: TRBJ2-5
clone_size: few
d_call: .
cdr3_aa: CASAMSTETQYF
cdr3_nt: TGCGCCAGCGCAATGAGTACAGAGACCCAGTACTTC

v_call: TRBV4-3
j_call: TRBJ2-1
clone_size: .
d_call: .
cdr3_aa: CASSQELSDSSYNEQFF
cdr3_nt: TGCGCCAGCAGCCAAGAGTTGTCGGACAGCTCCTACAATGAGCAGTTCTTC

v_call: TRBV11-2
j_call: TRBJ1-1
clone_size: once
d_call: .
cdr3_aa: CASNPTGNTEAFF
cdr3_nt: TGTGCCAGCAACCCGACAGGGAACACTGAAGCTTTCTTT

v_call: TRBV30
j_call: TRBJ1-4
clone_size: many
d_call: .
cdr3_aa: CAWSKPRTGVEKLFF
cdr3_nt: TGTGCCTGGAGTAAGCCCCGGACCGGGGTTGAAAAACTGTTTTTT

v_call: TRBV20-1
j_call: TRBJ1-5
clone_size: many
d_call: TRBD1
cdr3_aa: CSARAPGGSLDQPQHF
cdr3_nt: TGCAGTGCTAGGGCCCCAGGGGGGTCGTTGGATCAGCCCCAGCATTTT

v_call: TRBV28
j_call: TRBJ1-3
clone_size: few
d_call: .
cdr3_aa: CASSVDLTAGNTIYF
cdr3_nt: TGTGCCAGCAGTGTAGATTTAACAGCAGGAAACACCATATATTTT

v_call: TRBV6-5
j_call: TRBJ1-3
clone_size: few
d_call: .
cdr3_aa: CASSYSGTPLSGNTIYF
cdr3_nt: TGTGCCAGCAGTTACTCTGGGACCCCCCTCTCTGGAAACACCATATATTTT